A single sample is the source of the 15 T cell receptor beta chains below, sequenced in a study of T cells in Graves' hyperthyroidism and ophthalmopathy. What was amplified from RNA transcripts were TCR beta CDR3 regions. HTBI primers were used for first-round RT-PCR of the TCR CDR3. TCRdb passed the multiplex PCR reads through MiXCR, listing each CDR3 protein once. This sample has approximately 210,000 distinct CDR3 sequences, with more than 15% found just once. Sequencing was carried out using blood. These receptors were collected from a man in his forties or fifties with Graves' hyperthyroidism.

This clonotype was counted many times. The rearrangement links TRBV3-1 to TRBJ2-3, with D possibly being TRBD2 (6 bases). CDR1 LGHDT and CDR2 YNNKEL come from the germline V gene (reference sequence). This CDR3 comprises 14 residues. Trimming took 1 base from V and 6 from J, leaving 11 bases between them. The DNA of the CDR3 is TGTGCCAGCAGCCAAGCCACGGGAGAGGATACGCAGTATTTT. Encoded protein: CASSQATGEDTQYF.

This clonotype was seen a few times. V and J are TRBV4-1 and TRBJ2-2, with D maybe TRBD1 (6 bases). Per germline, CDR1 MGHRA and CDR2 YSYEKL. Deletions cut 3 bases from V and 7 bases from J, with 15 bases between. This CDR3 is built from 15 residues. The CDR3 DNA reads TGCGCCAGCAGCCACGTCCTGGGGGCCGTCGGGGAGCTGTTTTTT. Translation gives CASSHVLGAVGELFF.

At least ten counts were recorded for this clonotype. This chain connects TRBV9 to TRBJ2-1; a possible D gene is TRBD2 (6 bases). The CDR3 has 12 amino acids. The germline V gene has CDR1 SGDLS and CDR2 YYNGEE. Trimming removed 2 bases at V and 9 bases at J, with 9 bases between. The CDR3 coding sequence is TGTGCCAGCAGCGTCGTCGGGGGTGAGCAGTTCTTC. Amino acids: CASSVVGGEQFF.

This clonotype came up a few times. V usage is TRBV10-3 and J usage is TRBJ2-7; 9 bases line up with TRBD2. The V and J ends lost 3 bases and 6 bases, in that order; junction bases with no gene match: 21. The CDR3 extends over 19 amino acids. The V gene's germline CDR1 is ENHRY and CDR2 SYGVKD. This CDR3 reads CAISERSLAGSPRGLEQYF. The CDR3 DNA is TGTGCCATCAGTGAAAGGTCACTAGCGGGTTCTCCAAGGGGGCTCGAGCAGTACTTC.

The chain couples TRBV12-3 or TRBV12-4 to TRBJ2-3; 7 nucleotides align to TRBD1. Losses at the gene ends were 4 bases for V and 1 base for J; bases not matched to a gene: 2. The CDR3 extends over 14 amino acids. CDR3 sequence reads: CASSSGTGTDTQYF. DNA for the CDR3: TGTGCCAGCAGTTCCGGGACAGGCACAGATACGCAGTATTTT.

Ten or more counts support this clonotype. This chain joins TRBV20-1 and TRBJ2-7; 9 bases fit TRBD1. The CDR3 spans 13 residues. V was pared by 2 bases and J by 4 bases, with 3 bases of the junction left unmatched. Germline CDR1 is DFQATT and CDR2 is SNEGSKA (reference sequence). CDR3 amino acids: CSARSGTGYEQYF. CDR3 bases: TGCAGTGCTAGATCCGGGACAGGGTACGAGCAGTACTTC.

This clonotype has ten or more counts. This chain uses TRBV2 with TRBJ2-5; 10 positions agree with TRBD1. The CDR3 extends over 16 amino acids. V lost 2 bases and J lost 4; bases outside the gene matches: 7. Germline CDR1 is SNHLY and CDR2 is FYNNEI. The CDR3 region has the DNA TGTGCCAGCAGTGAATTTTGGGACAGGGGAGCAGAGACCCAGTACTTC. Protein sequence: CASSEFWDRGAETQYF.

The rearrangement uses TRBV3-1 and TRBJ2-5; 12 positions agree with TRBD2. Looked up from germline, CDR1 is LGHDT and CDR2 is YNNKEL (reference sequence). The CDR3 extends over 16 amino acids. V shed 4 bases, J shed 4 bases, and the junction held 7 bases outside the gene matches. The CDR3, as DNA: TGTGCCAGCAGCCCCCAGACTAGCGGGAGCTCAGAGACCCAGTACTTC. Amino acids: CASSPQTSGSSETQYF.

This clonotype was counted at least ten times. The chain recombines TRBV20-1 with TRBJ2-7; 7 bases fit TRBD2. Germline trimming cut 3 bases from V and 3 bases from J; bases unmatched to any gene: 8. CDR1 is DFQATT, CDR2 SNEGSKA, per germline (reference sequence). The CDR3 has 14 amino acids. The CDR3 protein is CSASNRLAVYEQYF. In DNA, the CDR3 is TGCAGTGCTAGTAATCGTCTAGCGGTCTACGAGCAGTACTTC.

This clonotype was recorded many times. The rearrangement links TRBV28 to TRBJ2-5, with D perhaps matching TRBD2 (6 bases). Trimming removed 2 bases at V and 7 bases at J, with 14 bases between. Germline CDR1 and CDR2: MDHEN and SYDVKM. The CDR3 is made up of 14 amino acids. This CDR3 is CASSLVPGSRTQYF. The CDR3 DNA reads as TGTGCCAGCAGTTTAGTCCCCGGGAGTCGGACCCAGTACTTC. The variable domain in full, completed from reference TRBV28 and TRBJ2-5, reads DVKVTQSSRYLVKRTGEKVFLECVQDMDHENMFWYRQDPGLGLRLIYFSYDVKMKEKGDIPEGYSVSREKKERFSLILESASTNQTSMYLCASSLVPGSRTQYFGPGTRLLVL.

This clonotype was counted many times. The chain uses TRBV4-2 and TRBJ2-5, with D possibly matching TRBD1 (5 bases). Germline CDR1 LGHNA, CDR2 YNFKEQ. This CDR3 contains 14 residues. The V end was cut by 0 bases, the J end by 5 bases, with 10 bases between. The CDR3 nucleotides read TGTGCCAGCAGCCAAGACAGGGTTTCGGAGACCCAGTACTTC. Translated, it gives CASSQDRVSETQYF.

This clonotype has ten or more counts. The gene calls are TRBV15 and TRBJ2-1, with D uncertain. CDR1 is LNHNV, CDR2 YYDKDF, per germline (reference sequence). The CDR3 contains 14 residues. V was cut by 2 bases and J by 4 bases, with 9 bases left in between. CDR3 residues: CATSRSTLYNEQFF. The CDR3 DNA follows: TGTGCCACCAGCAGATCAACGCTTTACAATGAGCAGTTCTTC. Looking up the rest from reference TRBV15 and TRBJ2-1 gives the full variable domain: DAMVIQNPRYQVTQFGKPVTLSCSQTLNHNVMYWYQQKSSQAPKLLFHYYDKDFNNEADTPDNFQSRRPNTSFCFLDIRSPGLGDTAMYLCATSRSTLYNEQFFGPGTRLTVL.

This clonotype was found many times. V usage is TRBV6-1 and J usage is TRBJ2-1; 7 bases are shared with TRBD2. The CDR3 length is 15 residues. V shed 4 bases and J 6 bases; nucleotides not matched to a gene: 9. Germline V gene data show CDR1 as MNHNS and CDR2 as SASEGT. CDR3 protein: CASSAGRALRNEQFF. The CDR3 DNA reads TGTGCCAGCAGTGCTGGGAGGGCCCTTCGCAATGAGCAGTTCTTC.

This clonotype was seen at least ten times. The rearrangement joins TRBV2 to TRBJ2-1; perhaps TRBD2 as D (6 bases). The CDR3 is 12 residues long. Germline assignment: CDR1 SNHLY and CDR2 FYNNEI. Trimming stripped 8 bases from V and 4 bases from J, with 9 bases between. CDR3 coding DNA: TGTGCCAGCGGGGACTTTTACAATGAGCAGTTCTTC. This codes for CASGDFYNEQFF.

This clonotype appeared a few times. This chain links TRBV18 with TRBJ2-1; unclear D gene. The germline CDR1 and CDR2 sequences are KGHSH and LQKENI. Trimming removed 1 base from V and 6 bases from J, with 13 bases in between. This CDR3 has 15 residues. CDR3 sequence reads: CASSPLTTNGNEQFF. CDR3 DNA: TGTGCCAGCTCACCACTCACTACTAATGGCAATGAGCAGTTCTTC. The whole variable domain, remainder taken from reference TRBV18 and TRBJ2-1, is NAGVMQNPRHLVRRRGQEARLRCSPMKGHSHVYWYRQLPEEGLKFMVYLQKENIIDESGMPKERFSAEFPKEGPSILRIQQVVRGDSAAYFCASSPLTTNGNEQFFGPGTRLTVL.